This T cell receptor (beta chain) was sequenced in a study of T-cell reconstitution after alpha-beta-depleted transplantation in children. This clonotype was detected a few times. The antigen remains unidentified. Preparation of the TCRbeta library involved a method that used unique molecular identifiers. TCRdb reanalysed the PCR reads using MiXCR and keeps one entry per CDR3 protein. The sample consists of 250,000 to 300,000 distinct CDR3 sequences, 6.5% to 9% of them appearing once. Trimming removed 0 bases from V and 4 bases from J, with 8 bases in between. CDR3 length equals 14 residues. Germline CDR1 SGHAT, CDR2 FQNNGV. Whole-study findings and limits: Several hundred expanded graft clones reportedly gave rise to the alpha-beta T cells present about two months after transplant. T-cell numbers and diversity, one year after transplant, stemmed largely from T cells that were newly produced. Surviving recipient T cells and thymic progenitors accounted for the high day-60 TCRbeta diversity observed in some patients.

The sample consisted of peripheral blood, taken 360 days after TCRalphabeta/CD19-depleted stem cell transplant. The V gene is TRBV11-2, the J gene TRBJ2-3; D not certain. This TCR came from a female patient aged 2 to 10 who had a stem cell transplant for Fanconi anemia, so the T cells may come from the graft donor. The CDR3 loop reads CASSLDNSPDTQYF. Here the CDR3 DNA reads TGTGCCAGCAGCTTAGACAATAGCCCAGATACGCAGTATTTT.